The sequence of this T cell receptor (beta chain) was determined in a study of preoperative IRX-2 immunotherapy in early breast cancer. TCRdb's table, derived via immunoSEQ multiplex PCR, lists solely in-frame clones and lacks some. The sample lists about 33,000 clones, approximately 89% occurring once. This clone was counted only a few times. Germline V gives CDR1 SGHNT, CDR2 YENEEA. The V gene lost 4 bases and the J gene lost 3 bases, with 12 bases spanning the gap. The CDR3 consists of 14 residues. Indicated treatment: preoperative locoregional IRX-2 cytokine immunotherapy. This specimen was tumor tissue, taken after IRX-2 immunotherapy. The chain couples TRBV11-3 to TRBJ1-1; no firm D call. This receptor was taken from a human donor with breast cancer. CDR3 bases: TGTGCCAGCAGCTATGAAGCCTGGGACACTGAAGCTTTCTTT. Translating it yields CASSYEAWDTEAFF. The whole variable domain, filled in from reference TRBV11-3 and TRBJ1-1, reads EAGVVQSPRYKIIEKKQPVAFWCNPISGHNTLYWYLQNLGQGPELLIRYENEEAVDDSQLPKDRFSAERLKGVDSTLKIQPAELGDSAVYLCASSYEAWDTEAFFGQGTRLTVV.